The 14 T cell receptor beta chains in this list originate from one sample, sequenced in a study of OX40 agonist ivuxolimab in advanced cancers. Profiling relied on immunoSEQ multiplex PCR, and the TCRdb table lists in-frame clones only, not all of them. Here the sample spans 58,000 or so clones, about 85% being singletons. Material: CD4+ or CD8+ T cells sorted from blood, obtained in a trial of the OX40 agonist ivuxolimab. The receptor source for this set is an adult with an advanced solid tumor such as melanoma, head and neck, liver or kidney cancer.

The rearrangement links TRBV19 to TRBJ2-7; D is possibly TRBD1 (6 bases). V was cut by 3 bases and J by 3 bases, with 15 bases left in between. From germline, CDR1 is LNHDA and CDR2 SQIVND (reference sequence). The CDR3 spans 15 residues. CDR3 protein: CASSIRQASGYEQYF. CDR3 nucleotide sequence: TGTGCCAGTAGTATCCGACAGGCATCGGGCTACGAGCAGTACTTC.

In this sample, this clone turned up a few times. The chain joins TRBV25-1 to TRBJ2-2; D possibly uses TRBD1 or TRBD2 (6 bases each). The CDR3 has 15 amino acids. The germline V and J ends were trimmed by 2 bases and 5 bases, with 12 bases remaining between them. The germline V gene has CDR1 MGHDK and CDR2 SYGVNS. The CDR3 is CASSERGGRTGELFF. The DNA for the CDR3 is TGTGCCAGCAGTGAAAGAGGGGGGAGAACCGGGGAGCTGTTTTTT.

The genes are TRBV21-1 and TRBJ2-2; TRBD2 was called by the table and not checked on the DNA. TRBV21-1 is tagged as a pseudogene. The CDR3 sequence is 14 residues long. This CDR3 reads CASGTSGSTGELFF. The CDR3 DNA sequence: TGTGCCAGCGGGACTAGCGGGAGCACCGGGGAGCTGTTTTTT.

The chain combines TRBV6-6 with TRBJ1-4; D unclear. The CDR3 covers 11 residues. The germline CDR1 and CDR2 sequences are MNHNY and SVGAGI (reference sequence). Between the trimmed V and J ends, which lost 6 bases and 12 bases, there was a span of 11 bases. CDR3 loop: CASSSLQELFF. The CDR3 DNA is TGTGCCAGCAGCAGCCTCCAGGAACTGTTTTTT.

The chain is built from TRBV19 and TRBJ2-5; D gene uncertain. The J call may not be correct, given that the DNA end is closer to TRBJ2-7. The CDR3 covers 15 residues. Germline CDR1 is LNHDA and CDR2 is SQIVND (reference sequence). This CDR3 is CASSIGALSIDEQYF. The DNA for the CDR3 is TGTGCCAGTAGTATAGGAGCCCTCTCTATAGACGAGCAGTACTTC.

A single count supports this clone. The chain couples TRBV6-1 to TRBJ2-7; D is perhaps TRBD1 (7 bases). With 0 bases removed from V and 2 bases from J, the gap between germline ends came to 20 bases. The CDR3 sequence is 18 residues long. Germline V gene lookup returns CDR1 MNHNS and CDR2 SASEGT. This CDR3 reads CASSEAAGMTGNPYEQYF. CDR3 bases: TGTGCCAGCAGTGAAGCGGCGGGGATGACAGGGAACCCCTACGAGCAGTACTTC.

The chain is built from TRBV19 and TRBJ1-5; no reliable D call. The CDR3 has 15 residues. Germline CDR1 reads LNHDA; CDR2 reads SQIVND (reference sequence). The germline V and J ends were trimmed by 7 bases and 7 bases, with 20 bases remaining between them. The CDR3 nucleotides are TGTGCCAGTACCAGCGGTGGAGGAAGAGGCCAGCCCCAGCATTTT. Translated, it gives CASTSGGGRGQPQHF.

The gene calls are TRBV14 and TRBJ2-5; 13 bases align to TRBD2. This CDR3 is built from 17 residues. After removal of 4 bases from V and 5 bases from J, the junction contained 10 bases not matched to a gene. From germline, CDR1 is SGHDN and CDR2 FVKESK. The CDR3 loop reads CASSLGLAGTLRETQYF. The CDR3 DNA follows: TGTGCCAGCAGCCTGGGACTAGCGGGAACACTTCGGGAGACCCAGTACTTC.

The chain employs TRBV10-3 and TRBJ1-1, with TRBD1 matching 7 bases. The CDR3 is 14 residues long. V lost 6 bases, J lost 7 bases, and 11 bases stayed unmatched. In germline, CDR1 is ENHRY, CDR2 SYGVKD. DNA for the CDR3: TGTGCCATCAGAGAAGACCCGGGACAGAGTGAAGCTTTCTTT. Translating gives CAIREDPGQSEAFF.

J is TRBJ2-3 and V is TRBV7-3; D unclear. The V gene's germline CDR1 is SGHTA and CDR2 FQGTGA. V was trimmed by 1 base and J by 4 bases, leaving 6 bases between them. The CDR3 runs 13 residues. The CDR3 reads CASSLSRSDTQYF. The DNA of the CDR3 is TGTGCCAGCAGCTTAAGCAGGTCAGATACGCAGTATTTT.

The chain employs TRBV29-1 and TRBJ2-1; D unclear. CDR3 length: 11 residues. Germline V lookup: CDR1 SQVTM, CDR2 ANQGSEA. Trimming took 3 bases from V and 4 from J, leaving 4 bases between them. CDR3 residues: CSVEEYNEQFF. CDR3 nucleotides: TGCAGCGTTGAGGAATACAATGAGCAGTTCTTC.

This clone was counted once. This CDR3 is also generated by other DNA sequences in the sample. The J gene is TRBJ2-2, the V gene TRBV5-4; D is undetermined. Per germline, CDR1 SGHNT and CDR2 YYREEE (reference sequence). Trimming pared 0 bases from V and 5 bases from J, leaving 5 bases between. The CDR3 length is 13 residues. DNA of the CDR3: TGTGCCAGCAGCTTGGGGCTAACCGGGGAGCTGTTTTTT. Translation: CASSLGLTGELFF. The full variable domain, its missing parts supplied by reference TRBV5-4 and TRBJ2-2, is ETGVTQSPTHLIKTRGQQVTLRCSSQSGHNTVSWYQQALGQGPQFIFQYYREEENGRGNFPPRFSGLQFPNYSSELNVNALELDDSALYLCASSLGLTGELFFGEGSRLTVL.

The chain is built from TRBV2 and TRBJ2-1, with a weak D call TRBD2 (6 bases). The CDR3 sequence is 15 residues long. The V and J ends lost 6 bases and 5 bases respectively, with 17 bases between them. CDR1 and CDR2 (germline): SNHLY, FYNNEI. The CDR3 loop is CASSVEEAGNNEQFF. In nucleotides, the CDR3 is TGTGCCAGCAGCGTCGAAGAAGCGGGCAACAATGAGCAGTTCTTC.

The J gene is TRBJ1-3, the V gene TRBV18; D is perhaps TRBD1 (6 bases). V gave up 1 base and J gave up 4 bases, with 14 bases separating them. The CDR3 is 16 residues long. Germline CDR1 and CDR2: KGHSH and LQKENI. The CDR3 bases are TGTGCCAGCTCACCACTCGGGGGCGCGGAAGGAAACACCATATATTTT. It encodes CASSPLGGAEGNTIYF.